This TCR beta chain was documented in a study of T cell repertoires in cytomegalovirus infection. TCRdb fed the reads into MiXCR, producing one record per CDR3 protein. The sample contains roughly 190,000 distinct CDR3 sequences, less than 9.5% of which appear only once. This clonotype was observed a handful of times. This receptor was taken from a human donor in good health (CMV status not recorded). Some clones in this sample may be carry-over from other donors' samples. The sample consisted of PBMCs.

DNA of the CDR3: TGCAGCGGCCACCGGGACAGGGGGGCGAACACTGAAGCTTTCTTT. Encoded protein: CSGHRDRGANTEAFF. The J gene is TRBJ1-1, the V gene TRBV29-1; 11 bases match TRBD1. The junction had 8 bases not matched to a gene; V was cut back by 7 bases and J by 1 base. Germline CDR1 SQVTM, CDR2 ANQGSEA. This CDR3 region has 15 residues.